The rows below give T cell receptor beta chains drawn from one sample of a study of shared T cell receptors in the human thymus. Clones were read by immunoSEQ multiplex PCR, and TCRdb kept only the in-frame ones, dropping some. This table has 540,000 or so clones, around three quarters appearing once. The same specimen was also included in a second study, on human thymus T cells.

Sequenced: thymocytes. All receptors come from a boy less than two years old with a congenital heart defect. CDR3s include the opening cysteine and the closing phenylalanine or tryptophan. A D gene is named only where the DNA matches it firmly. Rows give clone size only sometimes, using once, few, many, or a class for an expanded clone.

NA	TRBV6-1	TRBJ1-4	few	TGTGCCAGCAGTCCCCGGACAGTGCATAATGAAAAACTGTTTTTT	CASSPRTVHNEKLFF
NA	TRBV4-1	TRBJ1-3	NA	TGCGCCAGCAGCCAACCGGTCAGACTGCAAGCTGGAAACACCATATATTTT	CASSQPVRLQAGNTIYF
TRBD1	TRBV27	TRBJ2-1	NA	TGTGCCAGCACCCAGACAGGGACCTACAATGAGCAGTTCTTC	CASTQTGTYNEQFF
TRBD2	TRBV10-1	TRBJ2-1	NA	TGCGCCAGCAGTGAAATTCGACTAGCATCATACAATGAGCAGTTCTTC	CASSEIRLASYNEQFF
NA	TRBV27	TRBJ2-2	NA	TGTGCCAGCAGTCCAGGGTCCGGAAACACCGGGGAGCTGTTTTTT	CASSPGSGNTGELFF
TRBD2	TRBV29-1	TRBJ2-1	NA	TGCAGCGTGGGACTAGCGGGAGAAAATGAGCAGTTCTTC	CSVGLAGENEQFF
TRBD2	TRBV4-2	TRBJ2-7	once	TGTGCCAGCAGCCAAGGGGGGCGGGGGGTCGAGCAGTACTTC	CASSQGGRGVEQYF
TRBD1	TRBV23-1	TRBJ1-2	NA	TGCGCCAGCACCAGACAGGGAAGCTATGGCTACACCTTC	CASTRQGSYGYTF
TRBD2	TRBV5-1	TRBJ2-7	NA	TGCGCCAGCAGCTTGAGCAGCGGGCGGGAGACGACCTACGAGCAGTACTTC	CASSLSSGRETTYEQYF
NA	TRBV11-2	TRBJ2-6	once	TGTGCCAGCAGCCCACGGGGGGCTGCTAGGAGCTCTGGGGCCAACGTCCTGACTTTC	CASSPRGAARSSGANVLTF
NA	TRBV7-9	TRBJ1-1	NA	TGTGCCAGCAGCTTGCGGCCGAACACTGAAGCTTTCTTT	CASSLRPNTEAFF
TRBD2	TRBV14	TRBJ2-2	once	TGTGCCAGCAGCCACGGGGGGGGCCGCGGGGAGCTGTTTTTT	CASSHGGGRGELFF
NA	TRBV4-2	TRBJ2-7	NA	TGTGCCAGCAGCCAAGCGGGCAGGGTTGTCGAGGAGCAGTACTTC	CASSQAGRVVEEQYF
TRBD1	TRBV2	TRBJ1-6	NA	TGTGCCAGCAGTGATGGGGACAGGGAAGGGTCACCCCTCCACTTT	CASSDGDREGSPLHF
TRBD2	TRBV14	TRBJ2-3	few	TGTGCCAGCAGCCAAGAGGTTAGCGGGAATTTGGATACGCAGTATTTT	CASSQEVSGNLDTQYF
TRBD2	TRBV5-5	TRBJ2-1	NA	TGTGCCAGCAGCCCCAAGCGGGGTTCCTACAATGAGCAGTTCTTC	CASSPKRGSYNEQFF
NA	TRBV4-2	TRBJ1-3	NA	TGTGCCAGCAGCCATTCGTTAGGAGGGGAAAGTGGAAACACCATATATTTT	CASSHSLGGESGNTIYF
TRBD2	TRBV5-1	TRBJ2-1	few	TGCGCCAGCAGCCCGGGACTAGCGGGAGGGCGTAATGAGCAGTTCTTC	CASSPGLAGGRNEQFF
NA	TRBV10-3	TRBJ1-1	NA	TGTGCCATCAGTGAGCCGGGTTGGACTGAAGCTTTCTTT	CAISEPGWTEAFF
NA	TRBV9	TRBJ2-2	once	TGTGCCAGCAGCTCCGAGGGAACCGGGGAGCTGTTTTTT	CASSSEGTGELFF
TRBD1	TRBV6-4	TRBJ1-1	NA	TGTGCCAGCAGTGCCCGGGACAGGGCTCCTGAAGCTTTCTTT	CASSARDRAPEAFF
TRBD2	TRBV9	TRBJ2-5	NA	TGTGCCAGCAGCGCCAAGACCGGGACTAGCGGGAGACCGTACCAAGAGACCCAGTACTTC	CASSAKTGTSGRPYQETQYF
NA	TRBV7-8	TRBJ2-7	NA	TGTGCCAGCAGCTTAATCAGGGTAGGCGAGCAGTACTTC	CASSLIRVGEQYF
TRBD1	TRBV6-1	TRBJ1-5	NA	TGTGCCAGCAGTAAGCCGACAGGGGAGAGTCAGCCCCAGCATTTT	CASSKPTGESQPQHF
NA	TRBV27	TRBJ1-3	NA	TGTGCCAGCAGTCCCTTCACTTCCGGGAGGAACACCATATATTTT	CASSPFTSGRNTIYF
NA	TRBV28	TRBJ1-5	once	TGTGCCAGCAGTTTAGGGCAGTTCAATCAGCCCCAGCATTTT	CASSLGQFNQPQHF
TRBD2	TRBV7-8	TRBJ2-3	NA	TGTGCCAGCAGCCCGGACACTAGCGGGAGGGCAACAGATACGCAGTATTTT	CASSPDTSGRATDTQYF
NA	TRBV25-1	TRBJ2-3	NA	TGTGCCAGCAGTGTGGACAGCCTCGGCCTCACAGATACGCAGTATTTT	CASSVDSLGLTDTQYF
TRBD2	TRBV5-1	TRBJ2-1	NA	TGCGCCAGCAGCTTGGGACTAGCGGGAGGCAATGAGCAGTTCTTC	CASSLGLAGGNEQFF
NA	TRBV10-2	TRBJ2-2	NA	TGCGCCAGCAGCCTCCATACAAGAAACACCGGGGAGCTGTTTTTT	CASSLHTRNTGELFF
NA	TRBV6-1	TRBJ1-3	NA	TGTGCCAGCAGTGAAATAGTGGGACTAAAGAAAAGGGACTCTGGAAACACCATATATTTT	CASSEIVGLKKRDSGNTIYF
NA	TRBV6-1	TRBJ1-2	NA	TGTGCCAGCAGTGAGCCTTGGGGGGGAGATCACTATGGCTACACCTTC	CASSEPWGGDHYGYTF
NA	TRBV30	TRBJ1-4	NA	TGTGCCTGGAGCGGGGGGTCGGGGGTGTCTAATGAAAAACTGTTTTTT	CAWSGGSGVSNEKLFF
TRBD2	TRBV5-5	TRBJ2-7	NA	TGTGCCAGCAGCTTAAGGACTAGCGGGGGGGAGCAGTACTTC	CASSLRTSGGEQYF
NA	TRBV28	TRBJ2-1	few	TGTGCCAGCTGCCCGGGCGGGCTTTACAATGAGCAGTTCTTC	CASCPGGLYNEQFF
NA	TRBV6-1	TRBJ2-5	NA	TGTGCCAGCACTTGGCGGGGCGAGACCCAGTACTTC	CASTWRGETQYF
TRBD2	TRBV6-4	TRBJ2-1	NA	TGTGCCAGCAGTGGCCCCGGGACTAGCGGTAAGAGCTCCTACAATGAGCAGTTCTTC	CASSGPGTSGKSSYNEQFF
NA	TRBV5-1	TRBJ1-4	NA	TGCGCCAGCAGCTTGAGGAGACGTGGCGAAAAACTGTTTTTT	CASSLRRRGEKLFF
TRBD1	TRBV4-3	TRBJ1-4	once	TGCGCCAGCAGCCAAGGACCTCAGGGGGTCTATGAAAAACTGTTTTTT	CASSQGPQGVYEKLFF
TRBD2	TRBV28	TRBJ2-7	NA	TGTGCCAGCAGTTCCGCGACTAGCGGGAGCCACGAGCAGTACTTC	CASSSATSGSHEQYF
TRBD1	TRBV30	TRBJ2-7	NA	TGTGCCTGGTCCAGGACAGGGGCGAACTACGAGCAGTACTTC	CAWSRTGANYEQYF
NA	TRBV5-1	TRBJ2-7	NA	TGCGCCAGCAGCTCTCGAGGTGGTGGCCATGAGCAGTACTTC	CASSSRGGGHEQYF
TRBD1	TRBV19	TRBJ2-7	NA	TGTGCCAGTAGTCTGGACAGGGCGACGGGCTCCTACGAGCAGTACTTC	CASSLDRATGSYEQYF
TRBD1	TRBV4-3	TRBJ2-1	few	TGCGCCAGCAGCCAAGATCTTGTGACTGTTCATAGGGACAGGGGTAATGAGCAGTTCTTC	CASSQDLVTVHRDRGNEQFF
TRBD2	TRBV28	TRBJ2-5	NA	TGTGCCAGCAGTTTATGGCGACTAGCGGGAGGAAAAGAGACCCAGTACTTC	CASSLWRLAGGKETQYF
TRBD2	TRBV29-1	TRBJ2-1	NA	TGCAGCGTTGAAGATCGACCGACGGTGTGCGGGAGCTCCTACAATGAGCAGTTCTTC	CSVEDRPTVCGSSYNEQFF
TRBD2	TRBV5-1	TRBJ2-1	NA	TGCGCCAGCAGCCCCAGCGGGAGTCTGGCCTACAATGAGCAGTTCTTC	CASSPSGSLAYNEQFF
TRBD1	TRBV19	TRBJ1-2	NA	TGTGCCAGTCGACAGGGGGCTGGCTATGGCTACACCTTC	CASRQGAGYGYTF
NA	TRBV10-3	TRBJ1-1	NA	TGTGCCATCAGTGAGTCTACGGGGGGCTCGAGAGCTTTCTTT	CAISESTGGSRAFF
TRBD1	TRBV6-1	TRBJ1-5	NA	TGTGCCAGCAGTGCCAAAACAGGGGGCCTAAATCAGCCCCAGCATTTT	CASSAKTGGLNQPQHF
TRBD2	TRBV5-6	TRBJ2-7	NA	TGTGCCAGCAGCTCCCCCGGACTAGCGGGAGGAAACGAGCAGTACTTC	CASSSPGLAGGNEQYF
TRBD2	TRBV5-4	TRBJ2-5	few	TGTGCCAGCAGCTTAGCGGGAGCCGTGGAGACCCAGTACTTC	CASSLAGAVETQYF